The clone carrying this T cell receptor beta chain was recorded many times. The target antigen is unknown. The CDR3 goes on 3 residues after the read ends, and that part is filled in from the germline J gene. These data come from a study of T cell clonality in common variable immunodeficiency. Study observations and caveats: TCRbeta clonality was increased in CVID versus healthy controls.

The CDR3 is 13 amino acids. Germline lookup yields CDR1 GTSNPN and CDR2 SVGIG (reference sequence). Trimming removed 4 bases from V and 1 base from J, with 10 bases in between. Measured with immunoSEQ multiplex PCR; TCRdb has only the in-frame clones, and not every one. This repertoire lists tens of thousands of clones without singletons; about 1.9% sits in the top ten. The sample taken for sequencing was peripheral blood mononuclear cells. The sequence derives from a person between 18 and 70 years old in good health. The rearrangement joins TRBV30 to TRBJ2-5; possibly TRBD1 for D (6 bases). The CDR3 DNA, read in part, is TGTGCCTGGACCCCGGACAGCCAAGAGACC. It yields the protein CAWTPDSQET. In full, the CDR3 reads CAWTPDSQETQYF.